This T cell receptor (beta chain) is drawn from a study of T-cell memory formation after mild COVID-19 (dated by TCRdb to the early 2020s). With respect to the entire study: Most TCR sequence clusters were specific to one of the two donors. T-cell clones expanding and contracting after mild COVID-19 in two donors were tracked by longitudinal TCRalpha and TCRbeta repertoire sequencing. The cohort comprised two young, previously healthy adult volunteers, one female and one male.

The sequencing machine was an Illumina NovaSeq 6000. Using 5'RACE with constant-segment primers, TCRalpha and TCRbeta cDNA libraries were constructed, with sample barcodes and unique molecular identifiers added in the process. RNA was extracted from every sample with Trizol reagent. The libraries were amplified in two PCR steps, and the second step added a second sample barcode and Illumina TruSeq adapters. The libraries were sequenced on an Illumina NovaSeq using 2 x 150 bp paired-end reads. The source study handled its data this way. The reads were demultiplexed and collapsed into UMI-guided consensus sequences using migec v1.2.7. Using mixcr v2.1.11, UMI consensuses were aligned to TRA and TRB V and J templates and then assembled into clonotypes. Clonotypes were classified as expanded or contracted when called significant by both edgeR and NoisET, with noise models trained on biological replicates. For edgeR calls, a false discovery rate-adjusted p below 0.01 and a log2 fold-change threshold of 1 were applied. As an exploratory analysis of dynamics, PCA with hierarchical clustering was applied to max-normalized trajectories of the 1000 most abundant clonotypes. The CD4 or CD8 phenotype of responding clones was assigned using the separately sequenced CD4+ and CD8+ repertoires. The public reads were reprocessed in TCRdb via fastp at Q25 and MiXCR, keeping in-frame beta chains. Each record represents a unique CDR3 protein, reported with the most common genes and DNA among its rows. The V and J calls were not made by the authors but by TCRdb's processing. The table for this sample lists under 550,000 distinct CDR3 sequences; 15% to 20% of them were counted only once. More than 9% of the sample is held by the ten biggest clonotypes.

As for this clonotype: No antigen is known for it. One base away there is no much larger clone; base qualities are not given.

Ficoll-Paque density gradient centrifugation was used to isolate PBMCs. Overall study results and their limits: SARS-CoV-2 specificity of the second-wave clones peaking on day 37 was not confirmed. Some responding clones were found in pre-infection memory, which suggests that pre-existing cross-reactive memory T cells took part in the SARS-CoV-2 response. Only two mild cases were covered by the study, and larger cohorts that include severe cases with pre-infection samples were considered necessary. Balanced CD4/CD8 phenotypes were observed for clones contracting from day 15 to 85, whereas a bias towards CD4+ was observed for a second wave of clones expanding from day 15 to 37. Contracting CD4+ clones appeared mostly in the CM and EM memory subsets, whereas CD8+ clones were enriched in EMRA.

Material for sequencing was PBMCs or a T cell subset sorted from them (not recorded which). The receptor's source is an adult woman who had mild COVID-19 (a few samples of this study predate the infection). The sample titles of this study are shuffled in the database, so cell type and time point are left out; the donor was told from shared clones.

In nucleotides, the sequence is TGTGCTTCTTGTGAAGGTCTTGGGGTGCTGAACACCGGGGAGCTGTTTTTT. It encodes CASCEGLGVLNTGELFF. The chain joins TRBV2 to TRBJ2-2, with the identity of the D gene unclear. In the germline V gene, CDR1 corresponds to SNHLY and CDR2 to FYNNEI. Including the terminal cysteine and phenylalanine, the CDR3 comprises 17 residues. Left in the record is the CDR3 DNA by itself, 51 bases read in frame from the first base.